The 30 T cell receptor beta chains in this list originate from one sample, sequenced in a study of OX40 agonist ivuxolimab in advanced cancers. Library prep was done by the immunoSEQ multiplex PCR assay. The clones in this table, taken by TCRdb from immuneACCESS, are in-frame only. Not every clone is retained; where verified, under half of the shortfall comes from an unresolved V gene, and the cause of the rest is unknown. A total of nearly 90,000 clones appear in this sample, 87% of them only once. Around 1.5% of the sample is in the top ten clones. The material sequenced was CD4+ or CD8+ T cells sorted from blood, taken in a trial of the OX40 agonist ivuxolimab. The receptor set was obtained from an adult with an advanced solid tumor such as melanoma, head and neck, liver or kidney cancer.

V usage is TRBV19 and J usage is TRBJ1-2; perhaps TRBD1 as D (5 bases). Trimming left V 1 base short and J 4 bases short, with 22 bases between. In germline, CDR1 is LNHDA, CDR2 SQIVND (reference sequence). The CDR3 loop spans 18 amino acids. The CDR3 region has the DNA TGTGCCAGTAGTATAGCCGGGACTAGCCTAACTTACGGCTATGGCTACACCTTC. Its translation: CASSIAGTSLTYGYGYTF.

J is TRBJ1-6 and V is TRBV19, with D possibly TRBD1 on 6 matching bases. Per the germline V gene, CDR1 is LNHDA and CDR2 is SQIVND (reference sequence). V was clipped by 4 bases and J by 3 bases, with 13 bases between them. The CDR3 consists of 16 residues. The CDR3 DNA reads as TGTGCCAGTAGTACCCGGGCAGGGGACTATAATTCACCCCTCCACTTT. It is translated as CASSTRAGDYNSPLHF.

The chain employs TRBV7-3 and TRBJ2-3, with TRBD2 as a possible D gene (7 bases). This CDR3 contains 18 residues. V lost 0 bases and J 3 bases, leaving 19 bases between the germline ends. CDR1 is SGHTA and CDR2 is FQGTGA in the germline V gene. Here the CDR3 DNA reads TGTGCCAGCAGCTTAACCGGGGGGCGTTCTGGGCGAACAGATACGCAGTATTTT. Translating gives CASSLTGGRSGRTDTQYF. Full variable domain (outside the CDR3, taken from reference TRBV7-3 and TRBJ2-3): GAGVSQTPSNKVTEKGKYVELRCDPISGHTALYWYRQSLGQGPEFLIYFQGTGAADDSGLPNDRFFAVRPEGSVSTLKIQRTERGDSAVYLCASSLTGGRSGRTDTQYFGPGTRLTVL.

This rearrangement joins TRBV5-1 to TRBJ2-3, with 10 positions matching TRBD1. Germline-derived CDR1 and CDR2 are SGHRS and YFSETQ. The CDR3 runs 19 residues. The trim removed 0 bases at V and 0 bases at J, leaving 10 bases unmatched. CDR3 nucleotide sequence: TGCGCCAGCAGCTTGGAACGGACAGGGGGACCAACTAGCACAGATACGCAGTATTTT. It translates to CASSLERTGGPTSTDTQYF.

The chain is built from TRBV4-3 and TRBJ2-3; TRBD2 matches 10 bases. V lost 4 bases and J lost 2; bases outside the gene matches: 3. The CDR3 is 15 residues long. CDR1 LGHNA and CDR2 YSLEER come from the germline V gene. CDR3 nucleotide sequence: TGCGCCAGCAGCCCTAGCGGGAGTTCCACAGATACGCAGTATTTT. Encoded protein: CASSPSGSSTDTQYF.

This rearrangement joins TRBV27 to TRBJ1-5; TRBD1 matches at 9 bases. The V and J ends lost 3 bases and 6 bases, in that order; junction bases with no gene match: 9. The CDR3 runs 16 residues. Germline lookup yields CDR1 MNHEY and CDR2 SMNVEV (reference sequence). The CDR3 region is CASSFEDRGYCQPQHF. For the CDR3, the DNA is TGTGCCAGCAGTTTTGAGGACAGGGGTTACTGTCAGCCCCAGCATTTT.

The rearrangement joins TRBV9 to TRBJ1-1, with D uncertain. The CDR3 runs to 14 residues. Trimming took off 4 bases at V and 4 bases at J, with 14 bases between the two ends. Germline V CDR1 and CDR2: SGDLS, YYNGEE. CDR3 protein: CASSPHVSGTEAFF. The DNA for the CDR3 is TGTGCCAGCAGCCCTCACGTCTCGGGCACTGAAGCTTTCTTT.

The gene calls are TRBV9 and TRBJ2-1, with 9 bases that match TRBD2. The CDR3 spans 16 residues. Germline lookup yields CDR1 SGDLS and CDR2 YYNGEE. Trimming took 4 bases from V and 3 from J; bases not matched to a gene: 8. CDR3 residues: CASSPNAGGLYNEQFF. The CDR3 region has the DNA TGTGCCAGCAGCCCGAACGCGGGGGGGCTCTACAATGAGCAGTTCTTC.

This clone was seen more than once but under ten times. CDR3 sequence (DNA): TGTGCCAGCAGCTTACGGCTAGCGGGGGCGGAAGATACGCAGTATTTT. Its translation is CASSLRLAGAEDTQYF. The chain recombines TRBV5-4 with TRBJ2-3; 10 bases agree with TRBD2. Losses at the gene ends were 2 bases for V and 5 bases for J; bases not matched to a gene: 8. The CDR3 spans 16 residues. CDR1 is SGHNT, CDR2 YYREEE, per germline (reference sequence).

This clone was counted once. The J gene is TRBJ2-7, the V gene TRBV19; 7 nucleotides align to TRBD1. This CDR3 region has 13 residues. The V and J ends lost 7 bases and 5 bases, in that order; junction bases with no gene match: 8. Per germline, CDR1 LNHDA and CDR2 SQIVND (reference sequence). CDR3 sequence (DNA): TGTGCCAGTAATCCGACAGGGTCGGACGAGCAGTACTTC. Amino acids: CASNPTGSDEQYF.

The chain uses TRBV6-5 and TRBJ1-2; D remains ambiguous. V shed 5 bases and J shed 3 bases, with 16 bases lying between them. Germline V gives CDR1 MNHEY, CDR2 SVGAGI. There are 15 residues in the CDR3. The CDR3 nucleotides are TGTGCCAGCAGTCTATCCCGGGGATACGACTATGGCTACACCTTC. Protein sequence: CASSLSRGYDYGYTF.

CDR3 DNA: TGTGCCAGCAGCCACAGGGACAGCTCTCCCTACAATGAGCAGTTCTTC. It is translated as CASSHRDSSPYNEQFF. This chain links TRBV7-3 with TRBJ2-1, with 7 nucleotides matching TRBD1. CDR1 is SGHTA and CDR2 is FQGTGA in the germline V gene. The CDR3 extends over 16 amino acids. Unmatched junction bases numbered 9, after V lost 5 bases and J lost 2 bases.

The genes are TRBV5-1 and TRBJ1-5; maybe TRBD1 (5 bases). The ends were cut back, 4 bases at V and 6 bases at J, with 20 bases in the middle. Per germline, CDR1 SGHRS and CDR2 YFSETQ. There are 16 residues in the CDR3. The CDR3 loop is CASSVGTPGGSQPQHF. The CDR3 DNA sequence: TGCGCCAGCAGCGTCGGGACTCCCGGAGGAAGTCAGCCCCAGCATTTT.

In regard to this clone: A junction boundary mismatches the germline segment, possibly from a read error. In the same sample, other DNA sequences code for this CDR3. The V and J genes are TRBV7-9 and TRBJ1-1; D is uncertain. This CDR3 is 12 amino acids long. Germline CDR1 reads SEHNR; CDR2 reads FQNEAQ (reference sequence). The CDR3 sequence: CASSVANTEAFF. CDR3 DNA sequence: TGTGCCAGCAGCGTAGCGAACACTGAAGCTTTCTTT.

This chain joins TRBV6-5 and TRBJ2-1; D gene uncertain. In germline, CDR1 is MNHEY, CDR2 SVGAGI. The CDR3 runs 14 residues. V was trimmed by 5 bases and J by 0 bases, leaving 8 bases between them. CDR3 amino acids: CASSTDFSYNEQFF. Here the CDR3 DNA reads TGTGCCAGCAGTACCGACTTCTCCTACAATGAGCAGTTCTTC.

The V call is TRBV6-5, the J call TRBJ2-1, with TRBD2 matching 7 bases. The CDR3 has 14 amino acids. Germline trimming cut 5 bases from V and 0 bases from J; bases unmatched to any gene: 1. CDR1 is MNHEY and CDR2 is SVGAGI in the germline V gene. CDR3 bases: TGTGCCAGCAGTCGCGGGAGCTCCTACAATGAGCAGTTCTTC. Residues: CASSRGSSYNEQFF.

The V call is TRBV5-1, the J call TRBJ1-2; the D gene is possibly TRBD1 (5 bases). The V end lost 0 bases, the J end lost 8 bases, and 14 bases lay between the germline ends. The CDR3 contains 14 residues. CDR1 is SGHRS and CDR2 is YFSETQ in the germline V gene. The CDR3 bases are TGCGCCAGCAGCTTGGACGGGACCCCAGGGGGCTACACCTTC. It encodes CASSLDGTPGGYTF.

As DNA, the CDR3 is TGTGCCAGCAGTCTGACACGGCTAGCGGAGACCCAGTACTTC. Amino acid sequence: CASSLTRLAETQYF. The gene calls are TRBV7-2 and TRBJ2-5; D might be TRBD2 (6 bases). The CDR3 extends over 14 amino acids. Germline CDR1 and CDR2: SGHTA and FQGNSA. V lost 6 bases and J lost 5, with 16 bases in between.

The V gene is TRBV21-1, the J gene TRBJ2-7; TRBD2 reflects the table's D call only, with no check against the DNA. TRBV21-1 is labeled a pseudogene. There are 18 residues in the CDR3. CDR3 nucleotides: TGTGCCAGCAGCAAAGGAAAAGGTGAGCGGGCGCGGGCCTACGAGCAGTACTTC. It encodes CASSKGKGERARAYEQYF.

V gene TRBV5-1 combines with J gene TRBJ2-1, with TRBD1 as a possible D gene (6 bases). This CDR3 is 16 amino acids long. The V and J ends lost 0 bases and 4 bases respectively, with 14 bases between them. The germline V gene has CDR1 SGHRS and CDR2 YFSETQ. The CDR3 sequence: CASSLDPRGSYNEQFF. DNA for the CDR3: TGCGCCAGCAGCTTGGATCCCAGGGGATCTTACAATGAGCAGTTCTTC. Combining the CDR3 with reference TRBV5-1 and TRBJ2-1 gives the whole variable domain KAGVTQTPRYLIKTRGQQVTLSCSPISGHRSVSWYQQTPGQGLQFLFEYFSETQRNKGNFPGRFSGRQFSNSRSEMNVSTLELGDSALYLCASSLDPRGSYNEQFFGPGTRLTVL.

This clone was seen a few times. V is TRBV4-2 and J is TRBJ2-3, with 10 bases matching TRBD2. J gave up 6 bases and V 5 bases, and 5 bases lay outside the gene matches. Germline loops: CDR1 LGHNA, CDR2 YNFKEQ. This CDR3 comprises 14 residues. The CDR3 loop is CASSKETSGDTQYF. In DNA, the CDR3 is TGTGCCAGCAGCAAGGAGACTAGCGGGGATACGCAGTATTTT.

This sequence joins TRBV4-3 and TRBJ2-3; D unresolved. CDR1 LGHNA and CDR2 YSLEER come from the germline V gene. V dropped 4 bases and J dropped 5 bases, with 13 bases sitting between them. CDR3 size: 14 residues. The CDR3 reads CASSRRRWGDTQYF. CDR3 DNA sequence: TGCGCCAGCAGCCGCAGGCGATGGGGAGATACGCAGTATTTT.

The gene calls are TRBV18 and TRBJ1-5; 7 bases fit TRBD1. The J segment lost 3 bases and the V segment lost 3 bases, leaving 2 bases of the junction unmatched. The CDR3 loop spans 14 amino acids. Per the germline V gene, CDR1 is KGHSH and CDR2 is LQKENI. The CDR3 DNA reads TGTGCCAGCTCACCGGACAGGAACAATCAGCCCCAGCATTTT. It is translated as CASSPDRNNQPQHF.

J is TRBJ2-1 and V is TRBV7-2; TRBD2 matches at 8 bases. The CDR3 totals 15 residues. Germline CDR1 and CDR2: SGHTA and FQGNSA. The V gene end was trimmed by 0 bases and the J gene end by 3 bases; junction bases not matched to a gene: 1. CDR3: CASSLAGLDYNEQFF. The CDR3, as DNA: TGTGCCAGCAGCTTAGCGGGACTAGACTACAATGAGCAGTTCTTC.

CDR3 sequence (DNA): TGCGCCAGCAGTGCCGCCCCGCCGAGCACTGAAGCTTTCTTT. Protein sequence: CASSAAPPSTEAFF. The chain links TRBV10-2 to TRBJ1-1; the D is unclear. Germline CDR1 WSHSY, CDR2 SAAADI. This CDR3 is built from 14 residues. V gave up 4 bases and J gave up 4 bases, with 13 bases separating them.

The chain carries TRBV7-9 and TRBJ2-1; a weak D match, TRBD2 (7 bases). The CDR3 sequence is 17 residues long. Trimming cost V 1 base and J 5 bases, with 18 bases left between them. The germline V gene encodes CDR1 SEHNR and CDR2 FQNEAQ (reference sequence). The CDR3 sequence: CASSLVRGGVKDNEQFF. CDR3 DNA sequence: TGTGCCAGCAGCTTAGTTCGAGGGGGGGTAAAGGACAATGAGCAGTTCTTC. The entire variable domain, with the rest obtained from reference TRBV7-9 and TRBJ2-1, is as follows: DTGVSQNPRHKITKRGQNVTFRCDPISEHNRLYWYRQTLGQGPEFLTYFQNEAQLEKSRLLSDRFSAERPKGSFSTLEIQRTEQGDSAMYLCASSLVRGGVKDNEQFFGPGTRLTVL.

The chain employs TRBV6-5 and TRBJ2-1; D remains unclear. Germline V gene sequence: CDR1 MNHEY, CDR2 SVGAGI. The CDR3 contains 15 residues. V gave up 5 bases and J gave up 4 bases, with 15 bases separating them. The CDR3 DNA follows: TGTGCCAGCAGTCTAGTACTCGCAGCGTACAATGAGCAGTTCTTC. Protein: CASSLVLAAYNEQFF.

The chain combines TRBV6-6 with TRBJ2-5; 7 bases are a match to TRBD1. The J call is uncertain, as TRBJ2-7 better fits the DNA end. The V gene's germline CDR1 is MNHNY and CDR2 SVGAGI (reference sequence). The CDR3 contains 14 residues. The DNA of the CDR3 is TGTGCCAGCAGTTACCCAGGGGGTCCCTACGAGCAGTACTTC. As protein: CASSYPGGPYEQYF.

The rearrangement joins TRBV10-3 to TRBJ1-5, with unresolved D. Per the germline V gene, CDR1 is ENHRY and CDR2 is SYGVKD. The CDR3 extends over 15 amino acids. V was cut by 2 bases and J by 1 base, with 9 bases left in between. CDR3 nucleotides: TGTGCCATCAGTGAGAGCGGGGAGAGCAATCAGCCCCAGCATTTT. This codes for CAISESGESNQPQHF.

The chain couples TRBV19 to TRBJ1-1; TRBD1 aligns across 7 bases. The ends lost 4 bases at V and 4 bases at J; junction bases unmatched: 12. CDR3 size: 16 residues. Germline V gene data show CDR1 as LNHDA and CDR2 as SQIVND (reference sequence). This CDR3 reads CASSTDRVEESTEAFF. In nucleotides, the CDR3 is TGTGCCAGTAGTACCGACAGGGTGGAGGAGAGCACTGAAGCTTTCTTT.